The 17 T cell receptor beta chains below come from one sample, sequenced in a study of graft-versus-host responses after intestinal transplantation. For these receptors, no antigen is known. Assay: immunoSEQ multiplex PCR; the TCRdb copy retains only in-frame clones and omits some. Here the sample spans 90,000 to 130,000 clones, 85% to 95% being singletons. The material was unstimulated CD8+ T cells sorted from spleen or lymph node cells, obtained before transplant. Receptors originate from a human donor who was the organ donor for an intestinal transplant.

This rearrangement joins TRBV7-3 to TRBJ2-2; D is possibly TRBD2 (7 bases). CDR3 size: 13 residues. The germline V gene encodes CDR1 SGHTA and CDR2 FQGTGA. V was cut by 7 bases and J by 6 bases, with 12 bases left in between. CDR3 nucleotides: TGTGCCAGCACCCTAGGGGGGGCCGGGGAGCTGTTTTTT. This encodes CASTLGGAGELFF. Filled out from reference TRBV7-3 and TRBJ2-2, the complete variable domain reads GAGVSQTPSNKVTEKGKYVELRCDPISGHTALYWYRQSLGQGPEFLIYFQGTGAADDSGLPNDRFFAVRPEGSVSTLKIQRTERGDSAVYLCASTLGGAGELFFGEGSRLTVL.

The chain couples TRBV5-1 to TRBJ2-1, with D possibly matching TRBD2 (5 bases). The length of the CDR3 is 16 residues. V shed 6 bases and J shed 2 bases, with 18 bases lying between them. Germline V gene lookup returns CDR1 SGHRS and CDR2 YFSETQ. The CDR3 bases are TGCGCCAGCACCCTGTCCCACGGACTGGCCTACAATGAGCAGTTCTTC. Its protein product is CASTLSHGLAYNEQFF.

This sequence joins TRBV28 and TRBJ2-2; D ambiguous. The CDR3 has 15 amino acids. V was shortened by 3 bases and J by 4 bases, with 12 bases between the two germline ends. The V gene's germline CDR1 is MDHEN and CDR2 SYDVKM. The CDR3, as DNA: TGTGCCAGCAGTTTTGGGGTGGCGGTCACCGGGGAGCTGTTTTTT. This translates into CASSFGVAVTGELFF.

The J gene is TRBJ2-5, the V gene TRBV7-2; D not resolved. V was cut by 5 bases and J by 1 base, with 20 bases left in between. Germline assignment: CDR1 SGHTA and CDR2 FQGNSA. The CDR3 consists of 17 residues. In DNA form, the CDR3 reads TGTGCCAGCAGCGAGAGAATGGATGTTTGGGGCCAAGAGACCCAGTACTTC. Amino acids: CASSERMDVWGQETQYF.

This sequence joins TRBV5-1 and TRBJ2-7; 11 bases are a match to TRBD1. Germline lookup yields CDR1 SGHRS and CDR2 YFSETQ. V shed 4 bases, J shed 3 bases, and the junction held 9 bases outside the gene matches. The CDR3 covers 16 residues. In nucleotides, the CDR3 is TGCGCCAGCAGCGAAGGACAGGGGGCGAAGTACTACGAGCAGTACTTC. It encodes CASSEGQGAKYYEQYF.

The V call is TRBV9, the J call TRBJ2-2, with D unresolved. The CDR3 is made up of 13 amino acids. Looked up from germline, CDR1 is SGDLS and CDR2 is YYNGEE. V lost 4 bases and J lost 0, with 4 bases in between. In nucleotides, the CDR3 is TGTGCCAGCAGCATAGCGAACACCGGGGAGCTGTTTTTT. Amino acid sequence: CASSIANTGELFF. Looking up the rest from reference TRBV9 and TRBJ2-2 gives the full variable domain: DSGVTQTPKHLITATGQRVTLRCSPRSGDLSVYWYQQSLDQGLQFLIQYYNGEERAKGNILERFSAQQFPDLHSELNLSSLELGDSALYFCASSIANTGELFFGEGSRLTVL.

As DNA, the CDR3 is TGTGCCAGCAGCGTAGCTGCAGGCTTCTCTGGGGCCAACGTCCTGACTTTC. The encoded protein is CASSVAAGFSGANVLTF. The V gene is TRBV9, the J gene TRBJ2-6; no definite D call. V shed 0 bases and J shed 0 bases, with 10 bases lying between them. The CDR3 consists of 17 residues. CDR1 and CDR2 from the germline V gene are SGDLS and YYNGEE. Filled out from reference TRBV9 and TRBJ2-6, the complete variable domain reads DSGVTQTPKHLITATGQRVTLRCSPRSGDLSVYWYQQSLDQGLQFLIQYYNGEERAKGNILERFSAQQFPDLHSELNLSSLELGDSALYFCASSVAAGFSGANVLTFGAGSRLTVL.

The V call is TRBV9, the J call TRBJ1-6; D is possibly TRBD1 (5 bases). From germline, CDR1 is SGDLS and CDR2 YYNGEE. CDR3 size: 14 residues. V lost 7 bases and J lost 10, with 18 bases in between. The CDR3 DNA reads as TGTGCCAGCCGCCGGGGCCAGGGAAGGTCACCCCTCCACTTT. Its protein product is CASRRGQGRSPLHF.

The chain carries TRBV27 and TRBJ2-1; D ambiguous. From germline, CDR1 is MNHEY and CDR2 SMNVEV (reference sequence). Trimming pared 6 bases from V and 7 bases from J, leaving 13 bases between. The CDR3 spans 13 residues. For the CDR3, the DNA is TGTGCCAGCAGCTCCTCACGACTTAATGAGCAGTTCTTC. Amino acids: CASSSSRLNEQFF.

V and J are TRBV6-1 and TRBJ2-2, with D perhaps matching TRBD2 (6 bases). The CDR3 has 16 residues. V lost 1 base and J lost 8, with 17 bases in between. CDR1 and CDR2 from the germline V gene are MNHNS and SASEGT. The CDR3 nucleotides are TGTGCCAGCAGTGAAGTAGGAGGGACCGGCACAGGGGAGCTGTTTTTT. Translating gives CASSEVGGTGTGELFF.

V is TRBV6-6 and J is TRBJ1-5; D gene ambiguous. The V and J ends lost 2 bases and 0 bases respectively, with 5 bases between them. This CDR3 has 14 residues. The germline gives CDR1 MNHNY, CDR2 SVGAGI (reference sequence). The CDR3 is CASSYKGSNQPQHF. The CDR3 DNA sequence: TGTGCCAGCAGTTACAAGGGTAGCAATCAGCCCCAGCATTTT.

The chain's CDR3 is CASRGLYSNQPQHF. The CDR3 region has the DNA TGTGCCAGCAGGGGACTGTATAGCAATCAGCCCCAGCATTTT. The chain has TRBV6-5 and TRBJ1-5, with D possibly matching TRBD1 (5 bases). The CDR3 covers 14 residues. Trimming cost V 6 bases and J 0 bases, with 9 bases left between them. Germline CDR1 MNHEY, CDR2 SVGAGI.

This chain uses TRBV9 with TRBJ2-1; 11 nucleotides agree with TRBD2. Trimming took 3 bases from V and 5 from J; bases not matched to a gene: 4. The germline gives CDR1 SGDLS, CDR2 YYNGEE. This CDR3 has 15 residues. DNA for the CDR3: TGTGCCAGCAGCGGTAGCGGGAGGGGCCACAATGAGCAGTTCTTC. Its protein is CASSGSGRGHNEQFF.

V gene TRBV7-9 combines with J gene TRBJ2-5; possible D gene TRBD2, 5 bases. Germline values: CDR1 SEHNR, CDR2 FQNEAQ (reference sequence). CDR3 size: 16 residues. V was clipped by 3 bases and J by 3 bases, with 17 bases between them. The CDR3 is CASSFSRASEKETQYF. The CDR3 nucleotides read TGTGCCAGCAGCTTTTCGAGGGCATCAGAAAAAGAGACCCAGTACTTC. Complete variable domain (other parts from reference TRBV7-9 and TRBJ2-5): DTGVSQNPRHKITKRGQNVTFRCDPISEHNRLYWYRQTLGQGPEFLTYFQNEAQLEKSRLLSDRFSAERPKGSFSTLEIQRTEQGDSAMYLCASSFSRASEKETQYFGPGTRLLVL.

The V gene is TRBV9, the J gene TRBJ1-1; no clear D gene. Germline V gene lookup returns CDR1 SGDLS and CDR2 YYNGEE. Trimming took off 3 bases at V and 1 base at J, with 10 bases between the two ends. The CDR3 has 14 amino acids. CDR3 nucleotide sequence: TGTGCCAGCAGCGCGGACGGTGAGAACACTGAAGCTTTCTTT. Its protein product is CASSADGENTEAFF.

The chain combines TRBV11-1 with TRBJ2-2; D uncertain. Trimming removed 1 base from V and 1 base from J, with 4 bases in between. Germline values: CDR1 SGHAT, CDR2 FQDESV (reference sequence). CDR3 size: 14 residues. CDR3 in amino acids: CASSLGQNTGELFF. In DNA, the CDR3 is TGTGCCAGCAGCTTAGGACAGAACACCGGGGAGCTGTTTTTT.

V and J are TRBV6-6 and TRBJ2-7; D gene uncertain. This CDR3 has 14 amino acids. Trimming shortened V by 7 bases and J by 2 bases, and 15 bases separated the two germline ends. Germline loops: CDR1 MNHNY, CDR2 SVGAGI (reference sequence). DNA of the CDR3: TGTGCCAGCACCCCCCCGGGTCAGCCCTACGAGCAGTACTTC. This gives the protein CASTPPGQPYEQYF.